A single sample is the source of the 24 T cell receptor beta chains below, sequenced in a study of human T cells and chemical hapten exposure. TCRdb ran MiXCR on the RACE reads and lists one entry per CDR3 protein. Among about 85,000 distinct CDR3 sequences listed, about 9.9% were seen once. Time point described: patch test 2, 6 weeks after DPC sensitization. Documented treatment: therapeutic diphenylcyclopropenone sensitization with weekly scalp DPC. Sequencing was performed on whole blood, taken in connection with sensitization to the hapten diphenylcyclopropenone (DPC). The receptors come from a man younger than 35 with alopecia areata. Some clones in this sample may be carry-over from other donors' samples.

The rearrangement joins TRBV7-3 to TRBJ2-1; 8 positions agree with TRBD1. This CDR3 has 14 residues. V dropped 5 bases and J dropped 5; count of bases not matched to a gene: 5. Per the germline V gene, CDR1 is SGHTA and CDR2 is FQGTGA. The CDR3 DNA is TGTGCCAGCAGCACTCAGACAGGGGACAATGAGCAGTTCTTC. Residues: CASSTQTGDNEQFF. The full variable domain, completed using reference TRBV7-3 and TRBJ2-1, is GAGVSQTPSNKVTEKGKYVELRCDPISGHTALYWYRQSLGQGPEFLIYFQGTGAADDSGLPNDRFFAVRPEGSVSTLKIQRTERGDSAVYLCASSTQTGDNEQFFGPGTRLTVL.

The chain is built from TRBV5-1 and TRBJ1-6, with D perhaps matching TRBD1 (5 bases). The CDR3 contains 17 residues. Germline values: CDR1 SGHRS, CDR2 YFSETQ. Trimming took 4 bases from V and 2 from J, leaving 16 bases between them. This CDR3 is CASSRDGVGTYNSPLHF. DNA for the CDR3: TGCGCCAGCAGCCGGGACGGAGTGGGGACCTATAATTCACCCCTCCACTTT.

In its sample, this clonotype was seen a few times. This chain joins TRBV20-1 and TRBJ1-5; D is undetermined. From germline, CDR1 is DFQATT and CDR2 SNEGSKA (reference sequence). Trimming stripped 7 bases from V and 7 bases from J, with 17 bases between. The length of the CDR3 is 13 residues. The CDR3 loop is CSVRGLREQPQHF. Written as DNA, the CDR3 is TGCAGTGTTCGCGGCCTGAGGGAGCAGCCCCAGCATTTT.

The sample holds a few counts of this clonotype. The rearrangement uses TRBV5-1 and TRBJ1-1; no reliable D call. The CDR3 is 13 amino acids. Per germline, CDR1 SGHRS and CDR2 YFSETQ. V was shortened by 3 bases and J by 0 bases, with 6 bases between the two germline ends. CDR3 sequence reads: CASSSDVNTEAFF. Written as DNA, the CDR3 is TGCGCCAGCAGCTCAGATGTGAACACTGAAGCTTTCTTT.

Only a few counts were recorded for this clonotype. This CDR3 reads CASSPSGGAANTGELFF. CDR3 coding DNA: TGTGCCAGCAGCCCTAGCGGGGGGGCCGCGAACACCGGGGAGCTGTTTTTT. The chain has TRBV12-3 or TRBV12-4 and TRBJ2-2; 12 bases align to TRBD2. The CDR3 has 17 residues. The V segment lost 6 bases and the J segment 0 bases; nucleotides outside the gene matches: 5.

This sequence joins TRBV7-6 and TRBJ2-3; 8 nucleotides match TRBD2. The V segment lost 5 bases and the J segment 0 bases; nucleotides outside the gene matches: 13. CDR1 is SGHVS and CDR2 is FNYEAQ in the germline V gene. The CDR3 length is 18 residues. The CDR3 sequence is CASSPRIQTSGSTDTQYF. Written as DNA, the CDR3 is TGTGCCAGCAGCCCCCGCATCCAAACTAGCGGAAGCACAGATACGCAGTATTTT.

This clonotype was counted at least ten times. The chain combines TRBV20-1 with TRBJ2-7; 7 nucleotides align to TRBD2. The CDR3 extends over 14 amino acids. The germline V gene encodes CDR1 DFQATT and CDR2 SNEGSKA (reference sequence). Trimming removed 6 bases from V and 2 bases from J; junction bases left unmatched: 10. The CDR3 region has the DNA TGCAGTGCGAGCCGGGAGGAATCCCCCTACGAGCAGTACTTC. Encoded protein: CSASREESPYEQYF.

This clonotype occurred a few times. The V and J genes are TRBV11-2 and TRBJ2-1, with 8 positions matching TRBD1. CDR3 size: 13 residues. Germline CDR1 and CDR2: SGHAT and FQNNGV. V trimming: 4 bases; J trimming: 8 bases; junction bases outside the gene matches: 4. In DNA, the CDR3 is TGTGCCAGCAGCTCCAGGGGGCCAGATGAGCAGTTCTTC. This codes for CASSSRGPDEQFF.

This chain uses TRBV7-3 with TRBJ2-3, with D maybe TRBD2 (5 bases). This CDR3 region has 15 residues. The V end lost 1 base, the J end lost 0 bases, and 8 bases lay between the germline ends. Germline CDR1 SGHTA, CDR2 FQGTGA. The CDR3 here is CASSLNPGSTDTQYF. CDR3 nucleotide sequence: TGTGCCAGCAGCTTAAATCCGGGGAGCACAGATACGCAGTATTTT.

This clonotype was counted between two and nine times. This chain joins TRBV7-9 and TRBJ2-1; 12 bases match TRBD2. This CDR3 is built from 16 residues. CDR1 is SEHNR and CDR2 is FQNEAQ in the germline V gene (reference sequence). V lost 5 bases and J lost 4; bases outside the gene matches: 6. The CDR3 coding sequence is TGTGCCAGCAGCACGAGGACTAGCGGGATATACAATGAGCAGTTCTTC. Its translation: CASSTRTSGIYNEQFF.

The chain uses TRBV6-2 or TRBV6-3 and TRBJ2-1; D perhaps matches TRBD1 (5 bases). Germline V lookup: CDR1 MNHEY, CDR2 SVGEGT. The CDR3 runs 16 residues. V lost 0 bases and J 7 bases, leaving 16 bases between the germline ends. CDR3 sequence (DNA): TGTGCCAGCAGTTACTCGTGGACACTCACAAAAAATGAGCAGTTCTTC. Its protein is CASSYSWTLTKNEQFF.

This clonotype was counted only a few times. This chain joins TRBV21-1 and TRBJ2-4; no check of the table's D call, TRBD1, against the DNA was made. TRBV21-1 is flagged as a pseudogene. The CDR3 is made up of 18 amino acids. The CDR3 DNA reads TGTGCCAGCAGCAAAGGTTTCGGGGACCTCTTAGCCAAAAACATTCAGTACTTC. Protein sequence: CASSKGFGDLLAKNIQYF.

This clonotype was observed a handful of times. This rearrangement joins TRBV7-2 to TRBJ2-7; D call uncertain. The CDR3 has 13 residues. Germline-derived CDR1 and CDR2 are SGHTA and FQGNSA. Trimming took 1 base from V and 4 from J, leaving 8 bases between them. The CDR3 nucleotides are TGTGCCAGCAGCTTAGAGGGCAGATACGAGCAGTACGTC. Translating it yields CASSLEGRYEQYV.

This clonotype was counted many times. This chain joins TRBV11-2 and TRBJ2-7; no definite D call. V lost 3 bases and J lost 3, with 9 bases in between. The CDR3 runs to 13 residues. Germline CDR1 is SGHAT and CDR2 is FQNNGV. The chain's CDR3 is CASSFSKFYEQYF. Here the CDR3 DNA reads TGTGCCAGCAGCTTTAGTAAATTCTACGAGCAGTACTTC.

This clonotype showed up many times. The chain links TRBV28 to TRBJ1-3, with D unresolved. In germline, CDR1 is MDHEN, CDR2 SYDVKM. The CDR3 loop spans 13 amino acids. The ends were cut back, 6 bases at V and 0 bases at J, with 6 bases in the middle. The CDR3 spells CASSRISGNTIYF. In DNA form, the CDR3 reads TGTGCCAGCAGCCGGATCTCTGGAAACACCATATATTTT.

This chain joins TRBV14 and TRBJ1-4, with D perhaps matching TRBD1 (6 bases). Looked up from germline, CDR1 is SGHDN and CDR2 is FVKESK. The CDR3 has 14 residues. V lost 2 bases and J 7 bases, leaving 11 bases between the germline ends. The CDR3 loop is CASSQRGRTEKLFF. CDR3 coding DNA: TGTGCCAGCAGCCAAAGGGGGAGGACTGAAAAACTGTTTTTT.

This clonotype occurred a few times. V gene TRBV15 combines with J gene TRBJ2-3; D is unclear. Germline-derived CDR1 and CDR2 are LNHNV and YYDKDF (reference sequence). The V end was cut by 0 bases, the J end by 2 bases, with 9 bases between. The CDR3 loop spans 15 amino acids. CDR3 bases: TGTGCCACCAGCAGAGAGGTACTGACCACAGATACGCAGTATTTT. It yields the protein CATSREVLTTDTQYF.

This clonotype was recorded at least ten times. The chain recombines TRBV6-5 with TRBJ1-1; D not certain. The CDR3 covers 14 residues. With 2 bases removed from V and 3 bases from J, the gap between germline ends came to 10 bases. Germline CDR1 reads MNHEY; CDR2 reads SVGAGI. The CDR3 protein is CASSYKGVDTEAFF. CDR3 nucleotide sequence: TGTGCCAGCAGTTACAAGGGAGTCGACACTGAAGCTTTCTTT.

This clonotype was seen more than once but under ten times. The V gene is TRBV29-1, the J gene TRBJ1-1; D perhaps matches TRBD1 (5 bases). The V end was cut by 7 bases, the J end by 5 bases, with 17 bases between. The CDR3 is 13 amino acids. Looked up from germline, CDR1 is SQVTM and CDR2 is ANQGSEA. The CDR3 loop reads CSGLTDGGTEAFF. DNA of the CDR3: TGCAGCGGGCTGACGGATGGGGGAACTGAAGCTTTCTTT.

The chain couples TRBV7-9 to TRBJ1-3; 10 positions match TRBD1. The trim removed 6 bases at V and 2 bases at J, leaving 4 bases unmatched. This CDR3 region has 15 residues. Germline V gene data show CDR1 as SEHNR and CDR2 as FQNEAQ (reference sequence). This CDR3 is CASRQDRGPGNTIYF. CDR3 DNA: TGTGCCAGCAGACAAGACAGGGGGCCTGGAAACACCATATATTTT.

At least ten counts were recorded for this clonotype. This chain links TRBV6-5 with TRBJ2-5, with 7 bases that match TRBD2. Germline-derived CDR1 and CDR2 are MNHEY and SVGAGI. This CDR3 region has 14 residues. Trimming removed 1 base from V and 5 bases from J; junction bases left unmatched: 4. DNA of the CDR3: TGTGCCAGCAGTTACTTCCTGGGGGGGGAGACCCAGTACTTC. Translated: CASSYFLGGETQYF.

The rearrangement joins TRBV6-5 to TRBJ1-5, with TRBD1 as a possible D gene (5 bases). Germline values: CDR1 MNHEY, CDR2 SVGAGI. The CDR3 is 17 amino acids. Trimming pared 0 bases from V and 0 bases from J, leaving 12 bases between. The chain's CDR3 is CASSYSYGGSSNQPQHF. CDR3 bases: TGTGCCAGCAGTTACTCGTATGGGGGGAGTAGCAATCAGCCCCAGCATTTT.

This chain uses TRBV4-3 with TRBJ2-4, with D possibly matching TRBD2 (5 bases). The CDR3 runs 16 residues. Trimming left V 1 base short and J 2 bases short, with 12 bases between. Looked up from germline, CDR1 is LGHNA and CDR2 is YSLEER. This CDR3 reads CASSQAFGESKNIQYF. The CDR3 DNA reads as TGCGCCAGCAGCCAAGCGTTCGGGGAATCCAAAAACATTCAGTACTTC.

This clonotype has a count of ten or more. The chain employs TRBV9 and TRBJ1-4; D ambiguous. Germline CDR1 reads SGDLS; CDR2 reads YYNGEE. This CDR3 is 14 amino acids long. Trimming left V 5 bases short and J 5 bases short, with 13 bases between. CDR3 coding DNA: TGTGCCAGCAGTCTAAATCCCACAAATGAAAAACTGTTTTTT. Its protein product is CASSLNPTNEKLFF.